The 13 T cell receptor beta chains reported below all come from one sample, sequenced in a study of control samples from healthy donors and cancer patients. TCRdb keeps only in-frame clones here, not all; method: immunoSEQ multiplex PCR. The table lists 75,000 to 90,000 clones, roughly 84% of them singletons, with less than 2.5% in the top ten. Sequenced material: blood. Receptors were obtained from a woman in her thirties or forties in good health.

The gene calls are TRBV6-5 and TRBJ1-5, with a tentative D call TRBD1 (5 bases). The V and J ends lost 6 bases and 2 bases respectively, with 14 bases between them. CDR1 MNHEY and CDR2 SVGAGI come from the germline V gene. The CDR3 spans 15 residues. The CDR3 spells CASRLGSRGNQPQHF. The CDR3 region has the DNA TGTGCCAGCAGACTAGGGAGCAGGGGCAATCAGCCCCAGCATTTT.

The chain recombines TRBV11-1 with TRBJ2-1; the match to TRBD2 covers 9 bases. CDR1 and CDR2 from the germline V gene are SGHAT and FQDESV (reference sequence). J was trimmed by 10 bases and V by 5 bases; bases with no gene match: 12. This CDR3 is built from 15 residues. CDR3 sequence: CASSPGGGGEGEQFF. The CDR3 region has the DNA TGTGCCAGCAGCCCGGGCGGGGGGGGCGAGGGAGAGCAGTTCTTC. Drawing the rest from reference TRBV11-1 and TRBJ2-1, the complete variable domain is EAEVAQSPRYKITEKSQAVAFWCDPISGHATLYWYRQILGQGPELLVQFQDESVVDDSQLPKDRFSAERLKGVDSTLKIQPAELGDSAMYLCASSPGGGGEGEQFFGPGTRLTVL.

Details on this clone: The junction shows a germline mismatch at one end, possibly a read error. The CDR3 region has the DNA TGCGCCAGCAGTTTGGGGGCAGAAGGGGGCGAAGCTTTCTTT. This encodes CASSLGAEGGEAFF. The V and J genes are TRBV5-1 and TRBJ1-1, with 7 bases lining up with TRBD1. Germline V gene data show CDR1 as SGHRS and CDR2 as YFSETQ. This CDR3 is 14 amino acids long.

The chain is built from TRBV24-1 and TRBJ1-1, with TRBD1 matching 7 bases. The germline V gene has CDR1 KGHDR and CDR2 SFDVKD. V was clipped by 2 bases and J by 11 bases; unmatched bases: 13. The CDR3 loop spans 15 amino acids. Here the CDR3 reads CATSDSTDRSEVAFF. CDR3 sequence (DNA): TGTGCCACCAGTGATTCCACGGACAGGAGCGAGGTGGCTTTCTTT.

The chain joins TRBV24-1 to TRBJ2-1; 11 nucleotides match TRBD1. The V and J ends lost 4 bases and 3 bases, in that order; junction bases with no gene match: 7. CDR3 length: 17 amino acids. Germline V lookup: CDR1 KGHDR, CDR2 SFDVKD. In nucleotides, the CDR3 is TGTGCCACCAGTGACGCCCACGGGACAGGGGGCTACAATGAGCAGTTCTTC. As protein: CATSDAHGTGGYNEQFF.

The chain joins TRBV20-1 to TRBJ1-2; D may be TRBD1 (6 bases). This CDR3 has 11 residues. Germline V lookup: CDR1 DFQATT, CDR2 SNEGSKA (reference sequence). V was shortened by 5 bases and J by 7 bases, with 11 bases between the two germline ends. As DNA, the CDR3 is TGCAGTGCTGAAAGGGGGGCTGGCTACACCTTC. It codes for CSAERGAGYTF.

This clone was seen a few times. The chain carries TRBV5-1 and TRBJ1-2; possibly TRBD1 for D (6 bases). V dropped 0 bases and J dropped 4 bases, with 13 bases sitting between them. This CDR3 contains 15 residues. Looked up from germline, CDR1 is SGHRS and CDR2 is YFSETQ. This CDR3 reads CASSLGRGQGYGYTF. The CDR3 nucleotides read TGCGCCAGCAGCTTGGGCCGGGGGCAGGGCTATGGCTACACCTTC.

The rearrangement links TRBV5-1 to TRBJ2-7; D may be TRBD1 (5 bases). The CDR3 consists of 15 residues. Germline V lookup: CDR1 SGHRS, CDR2 YFSETQ. V was shortened by 2 bases and J by 3 bases, with 15 bases between the two germline ends. The chain's CDR3 is CASSLSSRAIYEQYF. The CDR3, as DNA: TGCGCCAGCAGCTTATCGTCCAGGGCGATCTACGAGCAGTACTTC.

V usage is TRBV19 and J usage is TRBJ1-5; possibly TRBD1 for D (5 bases). The CDR3 sequence is 16 residues long. V dropped 6 bases and J dropped 0 bases, with 15 bases sitting between them. CDR1 is LNHDA, CDR2 SQIVND, per germline (reference sequence). The DNA of the CDR3 is TGTGCCAGTAGCTCCAGGGCGTCTTATAGCAATCAGCCCCAGCATTTT. Protein product: CASSSRASYSNQPQHF.

The V and J genes are TRBV7-3 and TRBJ2-1, with 7 bases matching TRBD2. The V gene end was trimmed by 5 bases and the J gene end by 4 bases; junction bases not matched to a gene: 5. The CDR3 covers 14 residues. The germline V gene has CDR1 SGHTA and CDR2 FQGTGA. CDR3 coding DNA: TGTGCCAGCAGCGGGGCGGGGGAGTACAATGAGCAGTTCTTC. Amino acid sequence: CASSGAGEYNEQFF.

V is TRBV5-5 and J is TRBJ2-2, with D possibly being TRBD1 or TRBD2 (5 bases each). V was shortened by 3 bases and J by 4 bases, with 13 bases between the two germline ends. Germline V gene lookup returns CDR1 SGHKS and CDR2 YYEKEE (reference sequence). CDR3 length: 15 residues. CDR3 in DNA: TGTGCCAGCAGCTACACCGGGACGGCCACCGGGGAGCTGTTTTTT. Translating gives CASSYTGTATGELFF.

V is TRBV7-8 and J is TRBJ2-7; 7 positions match TRBD1. CDR1 and CDR2 (germline): SGHVS, FQNEAQ. The J segment lost 0 bases and the V segment lost 1 base, leaving 3 bases of the junction unmatched. This CDR3 has 15 residues. The CDR3 DNA reads as TGTGCCAGCAGCTTAGGGGACAGCTACTCCTACGAGCAGTACTTC. The encoded protein is CASSLGDSYSYEQYF.

The chain couples TRBV21-1 to TRBJ2-1; the D segment call TRBD1 is taken from the table without a DNA check. TRBV21-1 is deemed a pseudogene. The CDR3 is 21 amino acids. The CDR3 bases are TGTGCCAGCAGCAGCTGGGGTGGACAGGGTGGTTGGGACGGCGGAGACAATGAGCAGTTCTTC. It encodes CASSSWGGQGGWDGGDNEQFF.